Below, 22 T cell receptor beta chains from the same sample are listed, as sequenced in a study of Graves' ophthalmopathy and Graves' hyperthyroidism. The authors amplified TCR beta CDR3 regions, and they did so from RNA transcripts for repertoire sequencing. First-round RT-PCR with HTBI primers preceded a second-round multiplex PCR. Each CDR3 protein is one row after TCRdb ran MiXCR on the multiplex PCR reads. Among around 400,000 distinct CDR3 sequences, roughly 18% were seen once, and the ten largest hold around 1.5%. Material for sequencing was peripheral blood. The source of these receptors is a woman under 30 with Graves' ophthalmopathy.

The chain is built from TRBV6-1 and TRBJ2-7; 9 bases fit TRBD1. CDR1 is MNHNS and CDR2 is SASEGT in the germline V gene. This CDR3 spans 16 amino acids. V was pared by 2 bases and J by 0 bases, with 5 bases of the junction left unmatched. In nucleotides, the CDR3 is TGTGCCAGCAGTGAATACAGGGGGCTCCTCTCCTACGAGCAGTACTTC. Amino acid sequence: CASSEYRGLLSYEQYF.

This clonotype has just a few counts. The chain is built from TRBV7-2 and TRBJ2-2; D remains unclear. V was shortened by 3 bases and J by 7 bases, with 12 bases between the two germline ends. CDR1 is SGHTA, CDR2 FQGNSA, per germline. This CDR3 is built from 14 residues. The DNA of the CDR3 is TGTGCCAGCAGCTTCTCCCGCCAGGTCGGGGAGCTGTTTTTT. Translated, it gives CASSFSRQVGELFF. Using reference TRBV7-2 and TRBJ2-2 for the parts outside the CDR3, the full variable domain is GAGVSQSPSNKVTEKGKDVELRCDPISGHTALYWYRQSLGQGLEFLIYFQGNSAPDKSGLPSDRFSAERTGGSVSTLTIQRTQQEDSAVYLCASSFSRQVGELFFGEGSRLTVL.

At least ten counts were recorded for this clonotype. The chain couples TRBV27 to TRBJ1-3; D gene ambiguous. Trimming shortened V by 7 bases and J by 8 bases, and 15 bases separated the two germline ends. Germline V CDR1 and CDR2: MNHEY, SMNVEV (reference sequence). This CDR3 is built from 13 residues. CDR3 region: CASKRGSGHTIYF. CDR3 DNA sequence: TGTGCCAGCAAGCGAGGATCCGGGCACACCATATATTTT.

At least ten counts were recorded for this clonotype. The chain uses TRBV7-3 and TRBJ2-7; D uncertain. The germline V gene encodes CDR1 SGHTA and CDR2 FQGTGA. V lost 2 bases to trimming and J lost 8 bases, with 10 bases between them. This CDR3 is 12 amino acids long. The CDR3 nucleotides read TGTGCCAGCAGCTTAGTTACGGGCAAGCAGTACTTC. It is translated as CASSLVTGKQYF.

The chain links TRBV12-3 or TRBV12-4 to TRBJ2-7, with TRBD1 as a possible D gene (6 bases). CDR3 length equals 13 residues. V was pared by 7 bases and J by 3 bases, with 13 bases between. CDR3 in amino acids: CASTPGHNYEQYF. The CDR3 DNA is TGTGCCAGCACCCCGGGACACAACTACGAGCAGTACTTC.

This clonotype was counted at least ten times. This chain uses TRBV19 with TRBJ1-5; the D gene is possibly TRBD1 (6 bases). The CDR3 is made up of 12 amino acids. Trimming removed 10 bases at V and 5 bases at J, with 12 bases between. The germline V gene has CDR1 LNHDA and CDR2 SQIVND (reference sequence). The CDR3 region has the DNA TGTGCCATCCAGGGGACCGATCAGCCCCAGCATTTT. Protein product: CAIQGTDQPQHF.

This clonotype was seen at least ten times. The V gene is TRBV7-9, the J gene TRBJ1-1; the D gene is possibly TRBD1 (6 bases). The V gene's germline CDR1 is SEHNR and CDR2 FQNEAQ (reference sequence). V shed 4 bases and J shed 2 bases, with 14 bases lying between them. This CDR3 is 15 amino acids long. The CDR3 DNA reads TGTGCCAGCAGCTGGGGGGGGCAGATCAACACTGAAGCTTTCTTT. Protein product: CASSWGGQINTEAFF.

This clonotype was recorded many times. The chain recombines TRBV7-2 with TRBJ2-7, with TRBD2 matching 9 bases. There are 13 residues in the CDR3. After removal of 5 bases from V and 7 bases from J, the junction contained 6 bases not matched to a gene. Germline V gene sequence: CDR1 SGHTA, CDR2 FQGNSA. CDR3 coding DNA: TGTGCCAGCAGCCCCGGGACTAGCTATGAGCAGTACTTC. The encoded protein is CASSPGTSYEQYF.

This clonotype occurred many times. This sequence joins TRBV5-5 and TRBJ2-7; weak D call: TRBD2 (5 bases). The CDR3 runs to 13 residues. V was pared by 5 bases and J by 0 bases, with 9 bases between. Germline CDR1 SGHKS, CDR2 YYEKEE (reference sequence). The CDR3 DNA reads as TGTGCCAGCAGGGCACTAGACTCCTACGAGCAGTACTTC. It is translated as CASRALDSYEQYF.

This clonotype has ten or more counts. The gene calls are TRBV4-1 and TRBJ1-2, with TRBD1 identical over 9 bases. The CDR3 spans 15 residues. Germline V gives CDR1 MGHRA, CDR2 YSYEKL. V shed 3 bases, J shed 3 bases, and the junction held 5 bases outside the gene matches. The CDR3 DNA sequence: TGCGCCAGCAGCCAGTCAACAGGGGGCGACTATGGCTACACCTTC. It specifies CASSQSTGGDYGYTF.

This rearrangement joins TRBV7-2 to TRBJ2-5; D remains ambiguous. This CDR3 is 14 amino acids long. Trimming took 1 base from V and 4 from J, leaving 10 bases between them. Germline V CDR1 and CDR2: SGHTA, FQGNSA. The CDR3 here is CASSLGRQRETQYF. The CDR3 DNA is TGTGCCAGCAGCTTAGGACGCCAAAGAGAGACCCAGTACTTC.

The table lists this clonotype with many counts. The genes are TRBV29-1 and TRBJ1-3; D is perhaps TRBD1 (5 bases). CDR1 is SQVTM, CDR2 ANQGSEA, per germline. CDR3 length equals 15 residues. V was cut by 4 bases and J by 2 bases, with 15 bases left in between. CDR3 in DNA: TGCAGCGTTGTCTGGGGGGAACAGGCTGGAAACACCATATATTTT. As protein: CSVVWGEQAGNTIYF.

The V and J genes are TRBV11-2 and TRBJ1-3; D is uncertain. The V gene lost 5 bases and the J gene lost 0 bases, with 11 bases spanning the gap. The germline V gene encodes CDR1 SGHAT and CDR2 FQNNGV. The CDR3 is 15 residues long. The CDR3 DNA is TGTGCCAGCAGCCAAGGACCGAGCTCTGGAAACACCATATATTTT. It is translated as CASSQGPSSGNTIYF.

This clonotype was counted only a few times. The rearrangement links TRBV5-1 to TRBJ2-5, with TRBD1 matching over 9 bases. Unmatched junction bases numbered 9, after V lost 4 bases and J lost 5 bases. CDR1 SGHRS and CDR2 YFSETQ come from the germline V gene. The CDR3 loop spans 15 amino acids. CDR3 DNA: TGCGCCAGCAGCCTGGGGACAGGGAATTTGGAGACCCAGTACTTC. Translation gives CASSLGTGNLETQYF.

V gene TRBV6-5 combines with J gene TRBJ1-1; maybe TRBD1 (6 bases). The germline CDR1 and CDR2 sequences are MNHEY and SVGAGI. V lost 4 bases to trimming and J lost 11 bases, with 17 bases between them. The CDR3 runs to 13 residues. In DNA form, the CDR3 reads TGTGCCAGCAGTTCGGGGGGCTTTTCCAGGGCTTTCTTT. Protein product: CASSSGGFSRAFF.

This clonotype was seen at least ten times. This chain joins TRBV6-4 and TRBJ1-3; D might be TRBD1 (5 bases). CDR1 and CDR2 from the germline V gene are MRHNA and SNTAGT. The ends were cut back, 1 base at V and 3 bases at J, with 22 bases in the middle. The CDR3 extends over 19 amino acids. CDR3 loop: CASSDYHHRGTGNGNTIYF. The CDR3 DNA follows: TGTGCCAGCAGTGACTACCACCACCGGGGCACAGGCAATGGAAACACCATATATTTT.

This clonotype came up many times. The CDR3 spells CASSLNYEQYF. The DNA for the CDR3 is TGTGCCAGCAGCTTAAACTACGAGCAGTACTTC. This chain links TRBV28 with TRBJ2-7; D call uncertain. Trimming cost V 6 bases and J 3 bases, with 6 bases left between them. This CDR3 is 11 amino acids long. The germline V gene has CDR1 MDHEN and CDR2 SYDVKM.

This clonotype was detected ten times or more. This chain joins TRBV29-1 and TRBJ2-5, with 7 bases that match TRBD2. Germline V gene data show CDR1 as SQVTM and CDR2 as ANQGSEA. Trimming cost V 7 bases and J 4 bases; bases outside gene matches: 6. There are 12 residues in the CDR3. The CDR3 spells CSAGGFGETQYF. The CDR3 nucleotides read TGCAGCGCCGGGGGGTTTGGAGAGACCCAGTACTTC.

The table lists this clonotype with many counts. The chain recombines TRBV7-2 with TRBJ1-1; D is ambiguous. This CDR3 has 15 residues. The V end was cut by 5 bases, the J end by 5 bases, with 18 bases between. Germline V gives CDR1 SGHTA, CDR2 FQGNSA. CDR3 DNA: TGTGCCAGCAGCCTACCGGACCCCACTCGGACTGAAGCTTTCTTT. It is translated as CASSLPDPTRTEAFF. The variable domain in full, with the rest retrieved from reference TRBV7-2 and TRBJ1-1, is GAGVSQSPSNKVTEKGKDVELRCDPISGHTALYWYRQSLGQGLEFLIYFQGNSAPDKSGLPSDRFSAERTGGSVSTLTIQRTQQEDSAVYLCASSLPDPTRTEAFFGQGTRLTVV.

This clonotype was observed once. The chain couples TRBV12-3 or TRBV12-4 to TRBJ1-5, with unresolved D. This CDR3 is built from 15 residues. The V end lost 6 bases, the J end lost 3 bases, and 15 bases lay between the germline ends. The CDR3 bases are TGTGCCAGCAGCCTCCCCGGCAGCCCCAATCAGCCCCAGCATTTT. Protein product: CASSLPGSPNQPQHF.

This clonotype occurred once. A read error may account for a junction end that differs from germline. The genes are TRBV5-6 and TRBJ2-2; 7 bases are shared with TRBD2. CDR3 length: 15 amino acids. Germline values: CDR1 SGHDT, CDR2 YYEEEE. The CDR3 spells CASSLAGGSVGKLFF. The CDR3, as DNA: TGTGCCAGCAGCTTGGCGGGAGGATCGGTCGGGAAGCTGTTTTTT.

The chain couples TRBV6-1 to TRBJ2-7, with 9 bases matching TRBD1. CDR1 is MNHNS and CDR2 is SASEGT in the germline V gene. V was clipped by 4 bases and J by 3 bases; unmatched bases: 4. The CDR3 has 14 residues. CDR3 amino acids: CASSADRGLYEQYF. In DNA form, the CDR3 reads TGTGCCAGCAGTGCGGACAGGGGCCTCTACGAGCAGTACTTC.